This T cell receptor (beta chain) was captured in a study of blood T cell repertoires in COVID-19. As for the study in general: The analysed material was cDNA or gDNA that came from T cells, B-cell-depleted T cells, or PBMCs.

TCRdb's table, derived via immunoSEQ multiplex PCR, lists solely in-frame clones and lacks some. The sample yields 28,000 or so clones, roughly 85% seen once. The Seattle patients joined while their infection was active and were tracked longitudinally afterward. The junction had 9 bases not matched to a gene; V was cut back by 3 bases and J by 3 bases. This CDR3 is 16 amino acids long. Germline V gene lookup returns CDR1 LNHDA and CDR2 SQIVND (reference sequence). The receptor's source is a woman aged 80 or over with COVID-19, enrolled during active disease. The sequenced sample consisted of peripheral blood. The chain has TRBV19 and TRBJ1-1, with 8 nucleotides matching TRBD1. The CDR3 nucleotides are TGTGCCAGTAGTATTGGATCAGGGGGCGAGTACACTGAAGCTTTCTTT. Translation: CASSIGSGGEYTEAFF.